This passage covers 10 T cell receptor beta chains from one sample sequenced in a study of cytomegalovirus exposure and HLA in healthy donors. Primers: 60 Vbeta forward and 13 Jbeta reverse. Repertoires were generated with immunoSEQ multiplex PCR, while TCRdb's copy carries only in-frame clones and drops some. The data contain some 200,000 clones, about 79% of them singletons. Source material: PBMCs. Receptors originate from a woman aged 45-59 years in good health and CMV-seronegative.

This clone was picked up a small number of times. The DNA of the CDR3 is TGTGCCAGCAGCAAAATCGTGACAGGGGAACCCTACGAGCAGTACTTC. It is translated as CASSKIVTGEPYEQYF. The rearrangement uses TRBV21-1 and TRBJ2-7; TRBD1 reflects the table's D call only, with no check against the DNA. TRBV21-1 is described as a pseudogene. CDR3 length: 16 residues.

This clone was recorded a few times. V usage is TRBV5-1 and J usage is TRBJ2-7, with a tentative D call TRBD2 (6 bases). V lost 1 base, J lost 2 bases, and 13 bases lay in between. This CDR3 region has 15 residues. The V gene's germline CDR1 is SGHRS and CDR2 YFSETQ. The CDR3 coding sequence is TGCGCCAGCAGCTTGACCTCTAGCGTCACCTACGAGCAGTACTTC. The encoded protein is CASSLTSSVTYEQYF. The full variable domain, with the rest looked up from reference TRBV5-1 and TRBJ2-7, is KAGVTQTPRYLIKTRGQQVTLSCSPISGHRSVSWYQQTPGQGLQFLFEYFSETQRNKGNFPGRFSGRQFSNSRSEMNVSTLELGDSALYLCASSLTSSVTYEQYFGPGTRLTVT.

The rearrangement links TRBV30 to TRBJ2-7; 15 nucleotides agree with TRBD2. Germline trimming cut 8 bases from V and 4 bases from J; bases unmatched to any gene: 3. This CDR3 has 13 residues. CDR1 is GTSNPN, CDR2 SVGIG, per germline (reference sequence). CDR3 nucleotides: TGTGCCCGAGGGACTAGCGGGGGGTACGAGCAGTACTTC. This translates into CARGTSGGYEQYF.

The DNA for the CDR3 is TGTGCCAGCAGTTTACTGGCGGGAGGGCACGAGCAGTACTTC. Its translation: CASSLLAGGHEQYF. The V and J genes are TRBV27 and TRBJ2-7, with 9 bases that match TRBD2. This CDR3 is built from 14 residues. V was clipped by 2 bases and J by 5 bases; unmatched bases: 4. CDR1 and CDR2 (germline): MNHEY, SMNVEV (reference sequence).

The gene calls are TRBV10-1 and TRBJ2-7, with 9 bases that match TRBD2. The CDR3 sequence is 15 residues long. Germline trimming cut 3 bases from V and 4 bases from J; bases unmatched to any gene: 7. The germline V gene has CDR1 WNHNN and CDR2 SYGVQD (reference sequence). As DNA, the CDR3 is TGCGCCAGCAGTGATAGCGGGGGAGCGTCGTACGAGCAGTACTTC. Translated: CASSDSGGASYEQYF.

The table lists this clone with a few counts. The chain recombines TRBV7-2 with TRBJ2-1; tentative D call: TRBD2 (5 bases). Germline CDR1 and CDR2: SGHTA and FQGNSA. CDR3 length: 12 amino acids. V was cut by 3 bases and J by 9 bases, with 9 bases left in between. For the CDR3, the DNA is TGTGCCAGCAGCTTCTCTCGGGGTGAGCAGTTCTTC. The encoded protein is CASSFSRGEQFF.

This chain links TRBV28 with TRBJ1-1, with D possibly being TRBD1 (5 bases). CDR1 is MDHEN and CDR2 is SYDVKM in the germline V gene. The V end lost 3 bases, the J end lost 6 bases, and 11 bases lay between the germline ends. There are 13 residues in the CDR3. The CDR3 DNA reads TGTGCCAGCAGTTTCGCGGGGGGTGCTGAAGCTTTCTTT. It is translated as CASSFAGGAEAFF.

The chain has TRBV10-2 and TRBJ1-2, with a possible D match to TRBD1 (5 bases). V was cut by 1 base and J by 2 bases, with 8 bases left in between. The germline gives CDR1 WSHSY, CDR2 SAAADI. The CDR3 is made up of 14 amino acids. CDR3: CASSELAGNYGYTF. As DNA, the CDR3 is TGCGCCAGCAGTGAGTTAGCAGGGAACTATGGCTACACCTTC.

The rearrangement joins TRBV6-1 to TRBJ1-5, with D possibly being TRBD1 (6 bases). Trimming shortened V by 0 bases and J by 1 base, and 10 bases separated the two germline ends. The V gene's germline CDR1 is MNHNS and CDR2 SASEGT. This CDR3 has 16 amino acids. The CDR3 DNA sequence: TGTGCCAGCAGTGAAGCAAGGGGACACAGCAATCAGCCCCAGCATTTT. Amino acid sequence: CASSEARGHSNQPQHF.

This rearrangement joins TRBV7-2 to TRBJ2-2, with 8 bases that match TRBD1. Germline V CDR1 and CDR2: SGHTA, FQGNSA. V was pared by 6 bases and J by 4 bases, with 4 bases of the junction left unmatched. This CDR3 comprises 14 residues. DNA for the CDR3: TGTGCCAGCAGTTTCACAGGGGGCACCGGGGAGCTGTTTTTT. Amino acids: CASSFTGGTGELFF.